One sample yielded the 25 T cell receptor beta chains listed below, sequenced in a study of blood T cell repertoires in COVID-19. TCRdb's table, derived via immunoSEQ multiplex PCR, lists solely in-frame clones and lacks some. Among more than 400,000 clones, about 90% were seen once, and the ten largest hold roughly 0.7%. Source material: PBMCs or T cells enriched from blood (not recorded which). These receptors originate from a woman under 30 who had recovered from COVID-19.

CDR3 nucleotides: TGTGCCAGCAGGACAGGGGGCAATGAGCAGTTCTTC. As protein: CASRTGGNEQFF. The V call is TRBV2, the J call TRBJ2-1, with 9 bases that match TRBD1. The CDR3 spans 12 residues. Germline loops: CDR1 SNHLY, CDR2 FYNNEI. J lost 6 bases, V lost 6 bases, and 0 bases had no gene match.

The CDR3 bases are TGCGCCAGCAATCCCGAGGGACTAAGCTATGGCTACACCTTC. Its translation is CASNPEGLSYGYTF. The V and J genes are TRBV5-1 and TRBJ1-2; possibly TRBD1 for D (5 bases). From germline, CDR1 is SGHRS and CDR2 YFSETQ. There are 14 residues in the CDR3. Trimming pared 6 bases from V and 4 bases from J, leaving 16 bases between.

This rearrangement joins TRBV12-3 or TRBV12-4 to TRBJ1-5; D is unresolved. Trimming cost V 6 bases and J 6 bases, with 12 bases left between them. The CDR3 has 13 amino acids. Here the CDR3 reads CASREEVGQPQHF. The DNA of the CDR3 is TGTGCCAGCAGGGAGGAGGTCGGTCAGCCCCAGCATTTT.

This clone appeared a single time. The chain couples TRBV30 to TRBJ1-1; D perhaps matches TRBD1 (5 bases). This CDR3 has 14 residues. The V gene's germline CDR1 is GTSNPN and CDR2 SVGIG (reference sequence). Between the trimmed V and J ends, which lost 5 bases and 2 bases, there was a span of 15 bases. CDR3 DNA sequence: TGTGCCTGGCGGCCCCAGGGTGCCAACACTGAAGCTTTCTTT. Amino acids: CAWRPQGANTEAFF.

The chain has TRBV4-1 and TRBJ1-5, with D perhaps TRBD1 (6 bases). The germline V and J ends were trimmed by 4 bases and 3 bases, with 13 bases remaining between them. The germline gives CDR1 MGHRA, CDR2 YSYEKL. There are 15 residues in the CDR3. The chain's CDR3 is CASSPIGQFNQPQHF. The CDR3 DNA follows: TGCGCCAGCAGCCCTATCGGACAGTTCAATCAGCCCCAGCATTTT.

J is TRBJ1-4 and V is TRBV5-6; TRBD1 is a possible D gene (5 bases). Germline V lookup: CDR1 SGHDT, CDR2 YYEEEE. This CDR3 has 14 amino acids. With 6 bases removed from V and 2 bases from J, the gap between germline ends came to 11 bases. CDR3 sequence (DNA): TGTGCCAGCACCTACGGGGGGACTAATGAAAAACTGTTTTTT. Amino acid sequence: CASTYGGTNEKLFF.

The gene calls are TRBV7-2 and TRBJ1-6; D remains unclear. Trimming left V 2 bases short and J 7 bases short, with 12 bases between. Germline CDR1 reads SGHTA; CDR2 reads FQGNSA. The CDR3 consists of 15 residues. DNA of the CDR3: TGTGCCAGCAGCTTAAATCCGGGCGGGAATTCACCCCTCCACTTT. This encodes CASSLNPGGNSPLHF.

CDR3 nucleotides: TGCGCCAGCAGATCGGGACTGACCTCTGGGGCCAACGTCCTGACTTTC. It translates to CASRSGLTSGANVLTF. The V gene is TRBV5-1, the J gene TRBJ2-6; a weak D match, TRBD2 (6 bases). The CDR3 is 16 amino acids. Per germline, CDR1 SGHRS and CDR2 YFSETQ. With 5 bases removed from V and 0 bases from J, the gap between germline ends came to 12 bases. The entire variable domain, with the rest obtained from reference TRBV5-1 and TRBJ2-6, is as follows: KAGVTQTPRYLIKTRGQQVTLSCSPISGHRSVSWYQQTPGQGLQFLFEYFSETQRNKGNFPGRFSGRQFSNSRSEMNVSTLELGDSALYLCASRSGLTSGANVLTFGAGSRLTVL.

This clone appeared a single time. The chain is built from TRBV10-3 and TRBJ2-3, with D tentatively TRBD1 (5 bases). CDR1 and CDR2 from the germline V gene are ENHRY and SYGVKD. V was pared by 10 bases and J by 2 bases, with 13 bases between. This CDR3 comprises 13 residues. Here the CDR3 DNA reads TGTGCCAGCACAGGACGGCTCACAGATACGCAGTATTTT. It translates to CASTGRLTDTQYF.

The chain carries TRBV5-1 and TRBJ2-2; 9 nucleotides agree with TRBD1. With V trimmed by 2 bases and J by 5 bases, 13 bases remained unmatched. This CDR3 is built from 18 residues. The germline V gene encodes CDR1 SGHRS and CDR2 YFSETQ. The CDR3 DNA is TGCGCCAGCAGCTTCAAACCCCCGGGACAGGGCAGAACCGGGGAGCTGTTTTTT. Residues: CASSFKPPGQGRTGELFF. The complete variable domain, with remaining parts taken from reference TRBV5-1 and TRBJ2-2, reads KAGVTQTPRYLIKTRGQQVTLSCSPISGHRSVSWYQQTPGQGLQFLFEYFSETQRNKGNFPGRFSGRQFSNSRSEMNVSTLELGDSALYLCASSFKPPGQGRTGELFFGEGSRLTVL.

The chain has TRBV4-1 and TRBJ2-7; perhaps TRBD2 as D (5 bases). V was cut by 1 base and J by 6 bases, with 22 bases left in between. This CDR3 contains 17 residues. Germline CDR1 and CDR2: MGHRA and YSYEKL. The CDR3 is CASSQGTRAGSGGEQYF. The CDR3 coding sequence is TGCGCCAGCAGCCAAGGGACGCGAGCAGGCTCAGGAGGCGAGCAGTACTTC.

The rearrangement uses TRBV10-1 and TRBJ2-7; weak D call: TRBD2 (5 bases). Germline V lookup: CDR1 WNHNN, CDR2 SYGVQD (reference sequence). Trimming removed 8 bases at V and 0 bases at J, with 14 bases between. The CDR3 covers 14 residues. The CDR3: CASAEGLGSYEQYF. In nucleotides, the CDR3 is TGCGCCAGCGCCGAGGGCCTGGGCTCCTACGAGCAGTACTTC.

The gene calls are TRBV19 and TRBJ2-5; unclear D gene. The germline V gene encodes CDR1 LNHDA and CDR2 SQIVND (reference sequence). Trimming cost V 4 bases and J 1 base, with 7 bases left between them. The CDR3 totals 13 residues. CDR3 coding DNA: TGTGCCAGTAGTAAGAACGGCCAAGAGACCCAGTACTTC. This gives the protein CASSKNGQETQYF. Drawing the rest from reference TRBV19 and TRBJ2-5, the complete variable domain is DGGITQSPKYLFRKEGQNVTLSCEQNLNHDAMYWYRQDPGQGLRLIYYSQIVNDFQKGDIAEGYSVSREKKESFPLTVTSAQKNPTAFYLCASSKNGQETQYFGPGTRLLVL.

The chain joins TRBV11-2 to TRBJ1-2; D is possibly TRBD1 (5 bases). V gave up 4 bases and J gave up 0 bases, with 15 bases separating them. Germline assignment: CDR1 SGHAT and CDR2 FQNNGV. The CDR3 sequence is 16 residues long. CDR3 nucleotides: TGTGCCAGCAGCTATTGGGCGGGGACCGCTAACTATGGCTACACCTTC. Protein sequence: CASSYWAGTANYGYTF.

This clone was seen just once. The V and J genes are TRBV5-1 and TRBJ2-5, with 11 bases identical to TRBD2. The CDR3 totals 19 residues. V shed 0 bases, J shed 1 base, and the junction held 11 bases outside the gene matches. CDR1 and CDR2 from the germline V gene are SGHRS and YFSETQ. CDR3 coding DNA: TGCGCCAGCAGCTTGGGAACGGCTAGCGGGGGGCCATCCCAAGAGACCCAGTACTTC. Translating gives CASSLGTASGGPSQETQYF. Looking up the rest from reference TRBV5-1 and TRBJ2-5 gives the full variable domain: KAGVTQTPRYLIKTRGQQVTLSCSPISGHRSVSWYQQTPGQGLQFLFEYFSETQRNKGNFPGRFSGRQFSNSRSEMNVSTLELGDSALYLCASSLGTASGGPSQETQYFGPGTRLLVL.

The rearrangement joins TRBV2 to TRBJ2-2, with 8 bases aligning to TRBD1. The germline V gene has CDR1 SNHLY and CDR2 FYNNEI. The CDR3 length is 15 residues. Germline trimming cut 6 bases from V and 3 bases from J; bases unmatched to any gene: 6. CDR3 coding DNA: TGTGCCAGCAGGAATCCGGGACAGGACACCGGGGAGCTGTTTTTT. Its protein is CASRNPGQDTGELFF.

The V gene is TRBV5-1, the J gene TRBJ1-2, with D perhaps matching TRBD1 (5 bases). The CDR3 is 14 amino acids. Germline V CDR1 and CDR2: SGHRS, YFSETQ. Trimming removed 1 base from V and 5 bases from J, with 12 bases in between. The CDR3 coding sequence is TGCGCCAGCAGCTTGCTCGGGGCGGGATATGGCTACACCTTC. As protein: CASSLLGAGYGYTF.

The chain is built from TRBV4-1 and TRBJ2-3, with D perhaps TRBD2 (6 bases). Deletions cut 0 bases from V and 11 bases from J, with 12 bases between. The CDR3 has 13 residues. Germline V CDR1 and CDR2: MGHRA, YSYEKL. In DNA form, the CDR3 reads TGCGCCAGCAGCCAAGATCAGAACGGGAGGCAGTATTTT. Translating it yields CASSQDQNGRQYF.

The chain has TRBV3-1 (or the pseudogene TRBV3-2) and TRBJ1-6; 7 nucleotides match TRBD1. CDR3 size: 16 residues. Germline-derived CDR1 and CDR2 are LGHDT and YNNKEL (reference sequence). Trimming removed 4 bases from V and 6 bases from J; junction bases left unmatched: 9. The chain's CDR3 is CASSPSGGWSNSPLHF. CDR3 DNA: TGTGCCAGCAGCCCATCAGGGGGTTGGTCTAATTCACCCCTCCACTTT.

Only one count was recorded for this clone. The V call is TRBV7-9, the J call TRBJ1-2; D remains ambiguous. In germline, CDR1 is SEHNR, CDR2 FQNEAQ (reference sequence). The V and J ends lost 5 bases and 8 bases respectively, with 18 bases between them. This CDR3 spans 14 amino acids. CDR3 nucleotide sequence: TGTGCCAGCAGCCGTGGGCCAGCAGGCGAAGGCTACACCTTC. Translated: CASSRGPAGEGYTF.

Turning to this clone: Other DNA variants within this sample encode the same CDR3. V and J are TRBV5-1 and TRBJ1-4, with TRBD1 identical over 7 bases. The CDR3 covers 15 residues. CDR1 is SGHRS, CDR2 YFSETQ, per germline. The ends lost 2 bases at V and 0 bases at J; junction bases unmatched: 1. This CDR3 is CASSLGTATNEKLFF. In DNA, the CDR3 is TGCGCCAGCAGCTTAGGGACAGCAACTAATGAAAAACTGTTTTTT. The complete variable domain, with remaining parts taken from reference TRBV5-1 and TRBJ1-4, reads KAGVTQTPRYLIKTRGQQVTLSCSPISGHRSVSWYQQTPGQGLQFLFEYFSETQRNKGNFPGRFSGRQFSNSRSEMNVSTLELGDSALYLCASSLGTATNEKLFFGSGTQLSVL.

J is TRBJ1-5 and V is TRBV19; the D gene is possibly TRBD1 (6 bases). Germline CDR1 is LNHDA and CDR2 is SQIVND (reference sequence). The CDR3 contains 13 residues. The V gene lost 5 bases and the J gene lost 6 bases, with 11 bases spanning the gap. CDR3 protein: CASSQGFGQPQHF. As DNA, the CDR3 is TGTGCCAGTAGTCAGGGGTTCGGTCAGCCCCAGCATTTT.

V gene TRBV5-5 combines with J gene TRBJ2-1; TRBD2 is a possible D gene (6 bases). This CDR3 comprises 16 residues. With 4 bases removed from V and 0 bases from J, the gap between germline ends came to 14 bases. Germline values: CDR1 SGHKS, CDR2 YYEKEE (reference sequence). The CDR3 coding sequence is TGTGCCAGCAGCACTGCTCTAGCGTACTCCTACAATGAGCAGTTCTTC. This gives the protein CASSTALAYSYNEQFF.

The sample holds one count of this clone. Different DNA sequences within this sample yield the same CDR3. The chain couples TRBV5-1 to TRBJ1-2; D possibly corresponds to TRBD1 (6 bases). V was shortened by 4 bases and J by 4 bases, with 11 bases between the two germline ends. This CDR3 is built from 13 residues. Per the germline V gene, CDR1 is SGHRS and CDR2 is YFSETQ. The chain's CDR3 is CASSPATGYGYTF. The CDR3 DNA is TGCGCCAGCAGCCCCGCGACAGGCTATGGCTACACCTTC.

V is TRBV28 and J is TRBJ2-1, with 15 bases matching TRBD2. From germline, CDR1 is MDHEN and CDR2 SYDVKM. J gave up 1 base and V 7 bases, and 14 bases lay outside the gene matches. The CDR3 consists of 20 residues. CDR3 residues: CASTLPGGLAGGKSYNEQFF. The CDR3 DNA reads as TGTGCCAGCACCCTACCTGGGGGACTAGCGGGGGGAAAGTCCTACAATGAGCAGTTCTTC.